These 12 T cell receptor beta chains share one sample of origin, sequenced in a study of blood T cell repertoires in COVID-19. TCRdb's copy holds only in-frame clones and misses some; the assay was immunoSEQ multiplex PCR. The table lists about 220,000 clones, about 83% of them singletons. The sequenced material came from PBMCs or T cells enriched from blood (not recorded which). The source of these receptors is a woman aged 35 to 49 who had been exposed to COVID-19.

CDR3 loop: CASSPTGQGVNEKLFF. The CDR3 DNA follows: TGTGCCAGCTCACCTACTGGACAGGGCGTTAATGAAAAACTGTTTTTT. The gene calls are TRBV18 and TRBJ1-4, with TRBD1 matching 8 bases. Trimming took 3 bases from V and 4 from J; bases not matched to a gene: 7. The CDR3 totals 16 residues. The germline CDR1 and CDR2 sequences are KGHSH and LQKENI.

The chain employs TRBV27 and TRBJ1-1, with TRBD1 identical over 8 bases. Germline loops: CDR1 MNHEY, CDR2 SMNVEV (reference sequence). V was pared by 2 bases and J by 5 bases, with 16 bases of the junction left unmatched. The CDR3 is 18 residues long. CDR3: CASSLMRLDRVARTEAFF. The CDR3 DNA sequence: TGTGCCAGCAGTTTAATGCGTCTGGACAGGGTGGCTCGGACTGAAGCTTTCTTT.

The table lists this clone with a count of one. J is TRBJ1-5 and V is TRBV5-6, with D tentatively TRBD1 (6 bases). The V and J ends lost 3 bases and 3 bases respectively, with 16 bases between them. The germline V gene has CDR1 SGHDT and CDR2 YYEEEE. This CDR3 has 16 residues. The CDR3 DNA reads TGTGCCAGCAGCTCGCAGGGGCTTCGGTCCAATCAGCCCCAGCATTTT. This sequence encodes CASSSQGLRSNQPQHF.

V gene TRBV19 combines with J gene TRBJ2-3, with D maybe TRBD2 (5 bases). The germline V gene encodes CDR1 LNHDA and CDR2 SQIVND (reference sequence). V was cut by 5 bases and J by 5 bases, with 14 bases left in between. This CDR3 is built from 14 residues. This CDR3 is CASSEGPRGDTQYF. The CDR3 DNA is TGTGCCAGTAGTGAGGGTCCCCGTGGAGATACGCAGTATTTT.

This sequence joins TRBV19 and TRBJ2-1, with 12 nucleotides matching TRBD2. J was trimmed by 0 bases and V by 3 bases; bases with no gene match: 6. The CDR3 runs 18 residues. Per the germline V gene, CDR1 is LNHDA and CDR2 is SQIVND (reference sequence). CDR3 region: CASSILAGGLSSYNEQFF. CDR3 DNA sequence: TGTGCCAGTAGTATCCTAGCGGGGGGGCTGTCCTCCTACAATGAGCAGTTCTTC.

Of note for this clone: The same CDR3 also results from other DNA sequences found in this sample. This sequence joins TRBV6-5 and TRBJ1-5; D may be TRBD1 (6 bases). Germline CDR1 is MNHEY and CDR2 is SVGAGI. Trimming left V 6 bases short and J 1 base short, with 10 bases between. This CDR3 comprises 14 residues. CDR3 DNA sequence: TGTGCCAGCAGGGTAACAGGGAGCAATCAGCCCCAGCATTTT. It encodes CASRVTGSNQPQHF.

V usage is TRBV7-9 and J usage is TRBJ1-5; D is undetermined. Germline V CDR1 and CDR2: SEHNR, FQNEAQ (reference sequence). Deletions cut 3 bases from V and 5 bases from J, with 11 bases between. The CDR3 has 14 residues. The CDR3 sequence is CASSLGRNDQPQHF. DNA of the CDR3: TGTGCCAGCAGCTTGGGCAGGAACGATCAGCCCCAGCATTTT. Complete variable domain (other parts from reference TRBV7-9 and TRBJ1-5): DTGVSQNPRHKITKRGQNVTFRCDPISEHNRLYWYRQTLGQGPEFLTYFQNEAQLEKSRLLSDRFSAERPKGSFSTLEIQRTEQGDSAMYLCASSLGRNDQPQHFGDGTRLSIL.

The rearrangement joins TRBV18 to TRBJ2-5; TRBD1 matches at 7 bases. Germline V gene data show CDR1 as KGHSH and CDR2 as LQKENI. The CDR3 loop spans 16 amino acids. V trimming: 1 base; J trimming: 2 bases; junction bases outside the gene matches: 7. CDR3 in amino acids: CASSPRTGVIQETQYF. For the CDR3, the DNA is TGTGCCAGCTCACCACGGACAGGAGTGATACAAGAGACCCAGTACTTC.

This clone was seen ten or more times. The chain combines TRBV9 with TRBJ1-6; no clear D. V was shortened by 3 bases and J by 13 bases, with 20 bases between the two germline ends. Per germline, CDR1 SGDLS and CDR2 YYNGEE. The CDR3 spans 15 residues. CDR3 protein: CASSARPANPVPLHF. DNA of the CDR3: TGTGCCAGCAGCGCGCGGCCAGCCAACCCGGTTCCCCTCCACTTT.

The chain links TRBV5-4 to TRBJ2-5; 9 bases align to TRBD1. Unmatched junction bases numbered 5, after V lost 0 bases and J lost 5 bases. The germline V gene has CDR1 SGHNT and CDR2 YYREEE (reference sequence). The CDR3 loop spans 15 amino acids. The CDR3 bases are TGTGCCAGCAGCTTGGCCCGGGACAGGGAGGAGACCCAGTACTTC. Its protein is CASSLARDREETQYF.

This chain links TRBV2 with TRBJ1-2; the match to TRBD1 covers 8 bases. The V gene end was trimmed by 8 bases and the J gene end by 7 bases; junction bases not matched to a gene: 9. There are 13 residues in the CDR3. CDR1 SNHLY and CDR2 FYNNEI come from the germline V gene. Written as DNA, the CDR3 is TGTGCCAGCCCAGGGGGCGCACGATTTGGCTACACCTTC. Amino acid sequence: CASPGGARFGYTF.

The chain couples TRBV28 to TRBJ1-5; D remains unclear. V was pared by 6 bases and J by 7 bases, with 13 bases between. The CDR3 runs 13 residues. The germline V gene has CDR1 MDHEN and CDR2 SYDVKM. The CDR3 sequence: CASSPSRVQPQHF. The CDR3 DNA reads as TGTGCCAGCAGCCCCTCCCGGGTACAGCCCCAGCATTTT. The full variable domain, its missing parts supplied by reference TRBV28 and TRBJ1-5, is DVKVTQSSRYLVKRTGEKVFLECVQDMDHENMFWYRQDPGLGLRLIYFSYDVKMKEKGDIPEGYSVSREKKERFSLILESASTNQTSMYLCASSPSRVQPQHFGDGTRLSIL.